These 8 T cell receptor beta chains originate from one sample sequenced in a study of blood T cell repertoires in COVID-19. Generated by immunoSEQ multiplex PCR, the TCRdb table keeps only in-frame clones and is missing some. The sample includes approximately 160,000 clones, roughly 85% of them seen just once. The specimen was peripheral blood. Every receptor here comes from a woman aged 60-75 years with COVID-19, enrolled during active disease.

J is TRBJ1-2 and V is TRBV11-2, with 9 bases aligning to TRBD1. V gave up 5 bases and J gave up 4 bases; unmatched junction bases: 11. The CDR3 totals 16 residues. Germline V gives CDR1 SGHAT, CDR2 FQNNGV. The CDR3 DNA reads as TGTGCCAGCAGCGTCACTCTGGGACAGGGAGTCTATGGCTACACCTTC. This sequence encodes CASSVTLGQGVYGYTF.

The chain carries TRBV6-5 and TRBJ1-6; no firm D call. Germline CDR1 and CDR2: MNHEY and SVGAGI. V lost 5 bases and J lost 9, with 17 bases in between. The CDR3 is 15 amino acids. The CDR3 region is CASSPLHVVVSPLHF. The CDR3 nucleotides are TGTGCCAGCAGTCCACTCCACGTCGTAGTTTCACCCCTCCACTTT.

The chain joins TRBV3-1 (or the pseudogene TRBV3-2) to TRBJ2-4; D not certain. CDR1 LGHDT and CDR2 YNNKEL come from the germline V gene (reference sequence). This CDR3 region has 13 residues. V lost 5 bases to trimming and J lost 0 bases, with 5 bases between them. Here the CDR3 reads CASSFLAKNIQYF. CDR3 nucleotides: TGTGCCAGCAGCTTCTTAGCCAAAAACATTCAGTACTTC.

The chain carries TRBV15 and TRBJ1-2; no firm D call. Germline V gene sequence: CDR1 LNHNV, CDR2 YYDKDF (reference sequence). V lost 0 bases and J lost 2, with 10 bases in between. The CDR3 has 15 residues. The DNA of the CDR3 is TGTGCCACCAGCAGAGACACCTCGGGGAACTATGGCTACACCTTC. Translating it yields CATSRDTSGNYGYTF.

The gene calls are TRBV19 and TRBJ1-1; TRBD1 is a possible D gene (5 bases). Germline values: CDR1 LNHDA, CDR2 SQIVND (reference sequence). Between the trimmed V and J ends, which lost 3 bases and 7 bases, there was a span of 9 bases. This CDR3 has 12 residues. The CDR3 here is CASSIKGIEAFF. The DNA for the CDR3 is TGTGCCAGTAGTATCAAGGGGATTGAAGCTTTCTTT.

V and J are TRBV14 and TRBJ2-3, with TRBD2 identical over 11 bases. The junction had 9 bases not matched to a gene; V was cut back by 1 base and J by 3 bases. In germline, CDR1 is SGHDN, CDR2 FVKESK. CDR3 length equals 18 residues. The CDR3 nucleotides read TGTGCCAGCAGCCAAGGCTTGGTAGCTAGCGGGGGGACAGATACGCAGTATTTT. Translation: CASSQGLVASGGTDTQYF. Full variable domain (remainder filled in from reference TRBV14 and TRBJ2-3): EAGVTQFPSHSVIEKGQTVTLRCDPISGHDNLYWYRRVMGKEIKFLLHFVKESKQDESGMPNNRFLAERTGGTYSTLKVQPAELEDSGVYFCASSQGLVASGGTDTQYFGPGTRLTVL.

Remarks on this clone: Other DNA sequences in this specimen translate into the identical CDR3. This sequence joins TRBV5-6 and TRBJ2-7; 9 bases agree with TRBD1. The V gene's germline CDR1 is SGHDT and CDR2 YYEEEE. The CDR3 extends over 15 amino acids. V was pared by 5 bases and J by 3 bases, with 9 bases of the junction left unmatched. The CDR3 nucleotides read TGTGCCAGCAGAGGATCGGGACAGGGTATCTACGAGCAGTACTTC. Translating gives CASRGSGQGIYEQYF. The full variable domain, rest sourced from reference TRBV5-6 and TRBJ2-7, is DAGVTQSPTHLIKTRGQQVTLRCSPKSGHDTVSWYQQALGQGPQFIFQYYEEEERQRGNFPDRFSGHQFPNYSSELNVNALLLGDSALYLCASRGSGQGIYEQYFGPGTRLTVT.

The chain combines TRBV3-1 (or the pseudogene TRBV3-2) with TRBJ2-1; D ambiguous. Trimming took off 5 bases at V and 1 base at J, with 6 bases between the two ends. The germline V gene encodes CDR1 LGHDT and CDR2 YNNKEL (reference sequence). The CDR3 consists of 13 residues. CDR3 in amino acids: CASSVRSYNEQFF. CDR3 sequence (DNA): TGTGCCAGCAGCGTCCGTTCCTACAATGAGCAGTTCTTC.